The 28 T cell receptor beta chains below come from one sample, sequenced in a study of beta chain features in type 1 diabetes. cDNA synthesis used the whole RNA isolate, giving expressed TCRB sequences. The repertoire was sequenced with immunoSEQ multiplex PCR; TCRdb's copy has only in-frame clones and lacks some. This sample has 50,000 to 65,000 clones, with over 40% found just once. Study conclusions and caveats: People with Type 1 diabetes carried modestly yet significantly shorter TCRB CDR3s in all four CD4+ subsets.

Antigen specificity for these receptors is unknown. Material: Tregs from blood. These receptors all stem from a man aged 25-45 years with type 1 diabetes.

The chain recombines TRBV27 with TRBJ2-3, with 8 bases lining up with TRBD2. The germline gives CDR1 MNHEY, CDR2 SMNVEV (reference sequence). V trimming: 8 bases; J trimming: 1 base; junction bases outside the gene matches: 5. The CDR3 spans 14 residues. CDR3 bases: TGTGCCAGCGGGGCGGGAGGACGCACAGATACGCAGTATTTT. It encodes CASGAGGRTDTQYF.

The chain couples TRBV4-2 to TRBJ2-7, with TRBD1 as a possible D gene (6 bases). The CDR3 covers 17 residues. Germline assignment: CDR1 LGHNA and CDR2 YNFKEQ. V was cut by 4 bases and J by 6 bases, with 25 bases left in between. The CDR3 region has the DNA TGTGCCAGCAGCCCAGGCCCACAGGGACCCGGGAACGGCGAGCAGTACTTC. Its translation: CASSPGPQGPGNGEQYF.

This clone turned up a few times. The chain is built from TRBV7-2 and TRBJ2-7; 9 bases agree with TRBD2. The V gene's germline CDR1 is SGHTA and CDR2 FQGNSA. V gave up 4 bases and J gave up 0 bases; unmatched junction bases: 4. This CDR3 contains 15 residues. As DNA, the CDR3 is TGTGCCAGCAGCTCCCTGGGACTAGCCTCCTACGAGCAGTACTTC. Translation gives CASSSLGLASYEQYF.

In this sample, this clone turned up a few times. V and J are TRBV7-9 and TRBJ2-2; no clear D. The CDR3 is made up of 15 amino acids. Germline CDR1 and CDR2: SEHNR and FQNEAQ (reference sequence). Trimming cost V 1 base and J 1 base, with 7 bases left between them. The CDR3 reads CASSLGALNTGELFF. In nucleotides, the CDR3 is TGTGCCAGCAGCTTAGGGGCGTTGAACACCGGGGAGCTGTTTTTT.

The chain couples TRBV5-5 to TRBJ2-1, with 8 bases fitting TRBD1. The CDR3 covers 15 residues. After removal of 2 bases from V and 7 bases from J, the junction contained 8 bases not matched to a gene. Looked up from germline, CDR1 is SGHKS and CDR2 is YYEKEE (reference sequence). CDR3 region: CASSLQGVFGNEQFF. The CDR3, as DNA: TGTGCCAGCAGCTTACAGGGGGTCTTTGGGAATGAGCAGTTCTTC.

This clone was seen a handful of times. This chain links TRBV2 with TRBJ2-7, with TRBD2 as a possible D gene (5 bases). The germline CDR1 and CDR2 sequences are SNHLY and FYNNEI. The CDR3 sequence is 12 residues long. Trimming took off 6 bases at V and 3 bases at J, with 9 bases between the two ends. The CDR3 coding sequence is TGTGCCAGCAGGGACTCCCTCTACGAGCAGTACTTC. Amino acids: CASRDSLYEQYF.

This chain links TRBV7-2 with TRBJ2-3; D ambiguous. This CDR3 region has 14 residues. The germline gives CDR1 SGHTA, CDR2 FQGNSA. Trimming removed 5 bases from V and 6 bases from J, with 15 bases in between. The CDR3, as DNA: TGTGCCAGCAGCCCTAATCCTACCCACGATACGCAGTATTTT. Protein: CASSPNPTHDTQYF.

The chain uses TRBV28 and TRBJ2-1; D is perhaps TRBD2 (5 bases). The length of the CDR3 is 13 residues. Germline-derived CDR1 and CDR2 are MDHEN and SYDVKM. V lost 6 bases to trimming and J lost 9 bases, with 15 bases between them. The CDR3 DNA reads TGTGCCAGCAGGTATCGGGTACGGGGTGAGCAGTTCTTC. The encoded protein is CASRYRVRGEQFF. Supplemented by reference TRBV28 and TRBJ2-1, the full variable domain reads DVKVTQSSRYLVKRTGEKVFLECVQDMDHENMFWYRQDPGLGLRLIYFSYDVKMKEKGDIPEGYSVSREKKERFSLILESASTNQTSMYLCASRYRVRGEQFFGPGTRLTVL.

The V call is TRBV5-1, the J call TRBJ1-6; D may be TRBD1 (6 bases). Germline assignment: CDR1 SGHRS and CDR2 YFSETQ. The CDR3 consists of 12 residues. The V end was cut by 7 bases, the J end by 7 bases, with 9 bases between. The CDR3 DNA sequence: TGCGCCAGCGGAACAGGGAATTCACCCCTCCACTTT. It encodes CASGTGNSPLHF.

This clone was observed a handful of times. V is TRBV9 and J is TRBJ1-1; 8 bases align to TRBD1. Per germline, CDR1 SGDLS and CDR2 YYNGEE. The CDR3 runs to 14 residues. Trimming removed 0 bases from V and 4 bases from J; junction bases left unmatched: 2. The DNA of the CDR3 is TGTGCCAGCAGCGTAGGCGGGACAGGCACTGAAGCTTTCTTT. Its translation: CASSVGGTGTEAFF. The full variable domain, in which reference TRBV9 and TRBJ1-1 provide the parts outside the CDR3, is DSGVTQTPKHLITATGQRVTLRCSPRSGDLSVYWYQQSLDQGLQFLIQYYNGEERAKGNILERFSAQQFPDLHSELNLSSLELGDSALYFCASSVGGTGTEAFFGQGTRLTVV.

The chain carries TRBV4-3 and TRBJ2-3; TRBD2 matches at 11 bases. CDR3 length: 16 residues. Trimming removed 0 bases from V and 5 bases from J; junction bases left unmatched: 4. The germline gives CDR1 LGHNA, CDR2 YSLEER. The CDR3 sequence: CASSQEFGLAGDTQYF. The CDR3 coding sequence is TGCGCCAGCAGCCAAGAGTTTGGACTAGCGGGAGATACGCAGTATTTT.

This clone was observed a few times. The J gene is TRBJ2-1, the V gene TRBV11-2; TRBD2 matches at 12 bases. V was pared by 0 bases and J by 0 bases, with 9 bases of the junction left unmatched. The length of the CDR3 is 20 residues. Germline V gives CDR1 SGHAT, CDR2 FQNNGV. CDR3 amino acids: CASSLETSGSPLSSYNEQFF. The CDR3 DNA reads as TGTGCCAGCAGCTTAGAGACTAGCGGGAGCCCCCTGAGCTCCTACAATGAGCAGTTCTTC.

The V and J genes are TRBV19 and TRBJ2-3; maybe TRBD2 (5 bases). V gave up 4 bases and J gave up 1 base, with 12 bases separating them. The CDR3 runs 15 residues. Germline values: CDR1 LNHDA, CDR2 SQIVND (reference sequence). The DNA of the CDR3 is TGTGCCAGTAGTACCGTGGGAGTCCGCACAGATACGCAGTATTTT. Translation gives CASSTVGVRTDTQYF. Combining the CDR3 with reference TRBV19 and TRBJ2-3 gives the whole variable domain DGGITQSPKYLFRKEGQNVTLSCEQNLNHDAMYWYRQDPGQGLRLIYYSQIVNDFQKGDIAEGYSVSREKKESFPLTVTSAQKNPTAFYLCASSTVGVRTDTQYFGPGTRLTVL.

CDR3 loop: CASSNRGRSGANVLTF. CDR3 DNA: TGTGCCAGCAGCAATAGGGGTCGCTCTGGGGCCAACGTCCTGACTTTC. The rearrangement uses TRBV5-4 and TRBJ2-6, with D maybe TRBD1 (5 bases). There are 16 residues in the CDR3. Germline assignment: CDR1 SGHNT and CDR2 YYREEE (reference sequence). V dropped 4 bases and J dropped 0 bases, with 11 bases sitting between them.

This chain connects TRBV7-2 to TRBJ2-1, with D uncertain. The CDR3 extends over 15 amino acids. The germline gives CDR1 SGHTA, CDR2 FQGNSA. Trimming pared 0 bases from V and 0 bases from J, leaving 6 bases between. The CDR3: CASSLAAVSYNEQFF. CDR3 sequence (DNA): TGTGCCAGCAGCTTAGCGGCGGTCTCCTACAATGAGCAGTTCTTC.

The gene calls are TRBV7-3 and TRBJ2-7; 10 bases are shared with TRBD2. The CDR3 contains 17 residues. Germline loops: CDR1 SGHTA, CDR2 FQGTGA. J lost 4 bases, V lost 5 bases, and 14 bases had no gene match. This chain's CDR3 is CASSTRTSGAPGYEQYF. The CDR3 DNA follows: TGTGCCAGCAGCACCCGGACTAGCGGAGCCCCGGGGTACGAGCAGTACTTC.

J is TRBJ2-5 and V is TRBV6-1; TRBD2 aligns across 10 bases. This CDR3 contains 13 residues. Germline V gene data show CDR1 as MNHNS and CDR2 as SASEGT. The V and J ends lost 6 bases and 7 bases, in that order; junction bases with no gene match: 5. The CDR3 reads CASRARLAGTQYF. The CDR3 DNA reads as TGTGCCAGCAGAGCAAGACTAGCGGGGACCCAGTACTTC.

V gene TRBV18 combines with J gene TRBJ1-1, with 9 bases matching TRBD1. The V and J ends lost 6 bases and 1 base, in that order; junction bases with no gene match: 6. There are 15 residues in the CDR3. Germline CDR1 is KGHSH and CDR2 is LQKENI. In nucleotides, the CDR3 is TGTGCCAGCTCTCGGGACAGGGTCTGGAACACTGAAGCTTTCTTT. Its protein product is CASSRDRVWNTEAFF.

The rearrangement joins TRBV2 to TRBJ2-3, with 9 bases aligning to TRBD2. J lost 2 bases, V lost 5 bases, and 5 bases had no gene match. Germline values: CDR1 SNHLY, CDR2 FYNNEI. The CDR3 length is 15 residues. The CDR3 region has the DNA TGTGCCAGCAGTACTAGCGGGTTTAACACAGATACGCAGTATTTT. Translated, it gives CASSTSGFNTDTQYF.

The rearrangement uses TRBV18 and TRBJ2-5, with a possible D match to TRBD2 (6 bases). Germline CDR1 is KGHSH and CDR2 is LQKENI. CDR3 length: 13 residues. Trimming stripped 3 bases from V and 5 bases from J, with 10 bases between. The CDR3 here is CASSPRAGETQYF. The CDR3 bases are TGTGCCAGCTCACCGAGGGCGGGGGAGACCCAGTACTTC. The complete variable domain, with remaining parts taken from reference TRBV18 and TRBJ2-5, reads NAGVMQNPRHLVRRRGQEARLRCSPMKGHSHVYWYRQLPEEGLKFMVYLQKENIIDESGMPKERFSAEFPKEGPSILRIQQVVRGDSAAYFCASSPRAGETQYFGPGTRLLVL.

This clone has a handful of counts. This chain joins TRBV7-9 and TRBJ1-1, with TRBD1 matching over 8 bases. CDR3 length: 15 residues. The germline CDR1 and CDR2 sequences are SEHNR and FQNEAQ (reference sequence). Trimming cost V 1 base and J 5 bases; bases outside gene matches: 6. In DNA, the CDR3 is TGTGCCAGCAGCTTAGGGACAGGGAGAGAAACTGAAGCTTTCTTT. Translated, it gives CASSLGTGRETEAFF.

CDR3 coding DNA: TGCGCCAGCAGCTTGAGACTAGCGGGACTCCTCTACGAGCAGTACTTC. Protein product: CASSLRLAGLLYEQYF. The rearrangement links TRBV5-1 to TRBJ2-7; 11 nucleotides match TRBD2. The trim removed 1 base at V and 3 bases at J, leaving 6 bases unmatched. The CDR3 extends over 16 amino acids. CDR1 and CDR2 (germline): SGHRS, YFSETQ. Variable domain in full (rest from reference TRBV5-1 and TRBJ2-7): KAGVTQTPRYLIKTRGQQVTLSCSPISGHRSVSWYQQTPGQGLQFLFEYFSETQRNKGNFPGRFSGRQFSNSRSEMNVSTLELGDSALYLCASSLRLAGLLYEQYFGPGTRLTVT.

The chain combines TRBV2 with TRBJ1-1; 10 bases align to TRBD1. Germline V gene sequence: CDR1 SNHLY, CDR2 FYNNEI. With 4 bases clipped from V and 5 bases from J, the junction kept 4 bases outside the gene matches. This CDR3 is built from 14 residues. This chain's CDR3 is CASSGQGAGTEAFF. The CDR3 DNA reads as TGTGCCAGCAGTGGACAGGGGGCAGGAACTGAAGCTTTCTTT.

This clone was seen more than once but under ten times. This chain uses TRBV27 with TRBJ2-3; weak D call: TRBD1 (7 bases). Germline lookup yields CDR1 MNHEY and CDR2 SMNVEV (reference sequence). This CDR3 comprises 17 residues. The V end was cut by 6 bases, the J end by 0 bases, with 19 bases between. CDR3: CASRSTGYGTSTDTQYF. The CDR3 region has the DNA TGTGCCAGCAGATCGACAGGGTACGGGACTAGCACAGATACGCAGTATTTT.

The chain couples TRBV5-1 to TRBJ2-3; 12 positions match TRBD2. Losses at the gene ends were 4 bases for V and 4 bases for J; bases not matched to a gene: 1. There are 14 residues in the CDR3. The germline gives CDR1 SGHRS, CDR2 YFSETQ. The CDR3: CASSRTSGADTQYF. CDR3 DNA: TGCGCCAGCAGCCGGACTAGCGGGGCAGATACGCAGTATTTT. Full variable domain (rest looked up from reference TRBV5-1 and TRBJ2-3): KAGVTQTPRYLIKTRGQQVTLSCSPISGHRSVSWYQQTPGQGLQFLFEYFSETQRNKGNFPGRFSGRQFSNSRSEMNVSTLELGDSALYLCASSRTSGADTQYFGPGTRLTVL.

The CDR3 loop reads CASSGHQGIQETQYF. As DNA, the CDR3 is TGTGCCAGCAGCGGACACCAGGGGATCCAAGAGACCCAGTACTTC. The chain combines TRBV9 with TRBJ2-5; D perhaps matches TRBD1 (6 bases). The germline V gene has CDR1 SGDLS and CDR2 YYNGEE. This CDR3 region has 15 residues. V was cut by 3 bases and J by 1 base, with 13 bases left in between.

CDR3 sequence reads: CASSLLGSGNEQFF. CDR3 coding DNA: TGTGCCAGCAGCTTACTCGGGAGTGGGAATGAGCAGTTCTTC. The chain joins TRBV7-2 to TRBJ2-1; D might be TRBD2 (6 bases). The germline CDR1 and CDR2 sequences are SGHTA and FQGNSA. Trimming took 2 bases from V and 7 from J, leaving 12 bases between them. This CDR3 comprises 14 residues.

This clone was observed a few times. The chain combines TRBV10-3 with TRBJ2-7; D gene ambiguous. The CDR3 covers 13 residues. Deletions cut 2 bases from V and 0 bases from J, with 5 bases between. Germline CDR1 ENHRY, CDR2 SYGVKD. CDR3 DNA: TGTGCCATCAGTGAGCGGAGCTCCTACGAGCAGTACTTC. Translation: CAISERSSYEQYF.